These T cell receptor beta chains were read from a single sample in a study of blood T cell repertoires in COVID-19. Clones were sequenced by immunoSEQ multiplex PCR, and TCRdb holds only the in-frame ones, with some missing. Here the sample spans about 410,000 clones, around 86% being singletons. The material sequenced was peripheral blood. Source of these receptors: a woman aged 30 to 39 with active or convalescent COVID-19. Both conserved end residues are part of each CDR3. A D gene is named only where the DNA matches it firmly. Some rows have no size entry. The others give once, few or many, or a class for an expanded clone.

cdr3_nt,cdr3_aa,clone_size,v_call,j_call,d_call
TGCGCCAGCAGCAAAGCCCCTAGCGGCGGGGAACGGGAGCTGTTTTTT,CASSKAPSGGERELFF,NA,TRBV5-1,TRBJ2-2,TRBD2
TGTGCCAGCAGCCAACCTGCAGGGGGCCCTAATGAAAAACTGTTTTTT,CASSQPAGGPNEKLFF,NA,TRBV3-1/TRBV3-2,TRBJ1-4,TRBD1
TGTGCCAGCAGCTCCGGTGGGGGGGGACGCGGCTACACCTTC,CASSSGGGGRGYTF,NA,TRBV5-4,TRBJ1-2,NA
TGTGCCAGCTCACCTAGCCTAGGCGACTATGGCTACACCTTC,CASSPSLGDYGYTF,NA,TRBV18,TRBJ1-2,NA
TGTGCCAGCAGTTTTGGACAGGGTTTGTATGAGCAGTTCTTC,CASSFGQGLYEQFF,NA,TRBV27,TRBJ2-1,TRBD1
TGTGCCAGCAGTGACCTAACCCCCTGGACTAGCGGAGAGACCCAGTACTTC,CASSDLTPWTSGETQYF,NA,TRBV25-1,TRBJ2-5,TRBD2
TGTGCCAGCTCACCACCGTCGGGGGGCCGGAACACTGAAGCTTTCTTT,CASSPPSGGRNTEAFF,NA,TRBV18,TRBJ1-1,NA
TGTGCCAGCAGCTTAGTTTCAGGGACTTCCTACGAGCAGTACTTC,CASSLVSGTSYEQYF,few,TRBV11-2,TRBJ2-7,NA
TGTGCCAGCAGCCCTTTCTCTGGGGCCAACGTCCTGACTTTC,CASSPFSGANVLTF,NA,TRBV7-2,TRBJ2-6,NA
TGTGCCAGCAGCGCACTCCGGGGTGGGAACACCATATATTTT,CASSALRGGNTIYF,NA,TRBV11-2,TRBJ1-3,NA
TGTGCCAGCAGTGACTCGACAGGGGGCGGCTACACCTTC,CASSDSTGGGYTF,few,TRBV6-4,TRBJ1-2,TRBD1
TGTGCCAGCAGCTCAAGCGGGACTTCATACAATGAGCAGTTCTTC,CASSSSGTSYNEQFF,NA,TRBV7-2,TRBJ2-1,TRBD2
TGTGCCAGCAGTGCGATACAGGGGGCGGTGGGCTACACCTTC,CASSAIQGAVGYTF,NA,TRBV2,TRBJ1-2,TRBD1
TGTGCCAGCAGGCCAACAGGGCCTGGGGAAGCTTTCTTT,CASRPTGPGEAFF,NA,TRBV12-3/TRBV12-4,TRBJ1-1,NA
TGTGCCAGCAGCCAACCCGGTCGGACAGGGGACTATGGCTACACCTTC,CASSQPGRTGDYGYTF,NA,TRBV3-1/TRBV3-2,TRBJ1-2,TRBD1
TGTGCCAGCAGACAAAATGGACAGGGCTCTGGTGGCTACACCTTC,CASRQNGQGSGGYTF,NA,TRBV28,TRBJ1-2,TRBD1
TGTGCCAGCAGTGAATGGACAGGACCCTCTGGAAACACCATATATTTT,CASSEWTGPSGNTIYF,NA,TRBV6-1,TRBJ1-3,TRBD1
TGTGTCAGAAGAAAGTACGGAATGGGACATTGGTATGGCTACACCTTC,CVRRKYGMGHWYGYTF,few,TRBV7-5,TRBJ1-2,NA
TGCGCCAGCAGCCTGTCGGCCGCGGGGAACACTGAAGCTTTCTTT,CASSLSAAGNTEAFF,few,TRBV5-1,TRBJ1-1,NA
TGCGCCAGCAGTGAGTCGGCGGGCGAGCAGTACTTC,CASSESAGEQYF,NA,TRBV10-2,TRBJ2-7,NA
TGTGCCAGCACAATGCGAGGGACAGACTACAATGAGCAGTTCTTC,CASTMRGTDYNEQFF,NA,TRBV5-8,TRBJ2-1,TRBD1
TGCAGCGCCTGGGTGCAGGGAACGAACACCGGGGAGCTGTTTTTT,CSAWVQGTNTGELFF,NA,TRBV29-1,TRBJ2-2,NA
TGTGCCAGCAGTGGGACTCTTAGCGGCCTGAACAATGAGCAGTTCTTC,CASSGTLSGLNNEQFF,NA,TRBV2,TRBJ2-1,NA
TGTGCCAGCAGCCCTGTGGGACAGATATCCTACGAGCAGTACTTC,CASSPVGQISYEQYF,many,TRBV7-8,TRBJ2-7,TRBD1
TGTGCCAGCAGCCTACAGGCTAATAATGGCTACACCTTC,CASSLQANNGYTF,NA,TRBV5-6,TRBJ1-2,NA
TGTGCCAGCAGCCCCCGGGACAAGACCGAGCAGTACTTC,CASSPRDKTEQYF,NA,TRBV5-5,TRBJ2-7,NA
TGTGCCAGCAGCTCAGGGGAGGGTGAGCAGTTCTTC,CASSSGEGEQFF,NA,TRBV13,TRBJ2-1,NA
TGTGCCAGCTCACTCCTACGGGGGACCCAAGAGACCCAGTACTTC,CASSLLRGTQETQYF,NA,TRBV18,TRBJ2-5,NA
TGTGCCAGCAGCAGAGACAGGGGTGGGGGCTACACCTTC,CASSRDRGGGYTF,NA,TRBV4-2,TRBJ1-2,TRBD1
TGTGCCAGCAGTTACTCCGGGGGGTCCCATGGCTACACCTTC,CASSYSGGSHGYTF,NA,TRBV6-2/TRBV6-3,TRBJ1-2,NA
TGTGCCAGTAGATCGCTTTTGGGCAACCAAGAGACCCAGTACTTC,CASRSLLGNQETQYF,NA,TRBV19,TRBJ2-5,NA
TGTGCCAGCAGCCTAATAACCGGGACAGCTAGCACAGATACGCAGTATTTT,CASSLITGTASTDTQYF,NA,TRBV5-5,TRBJ2-3,TRBD1
TGTGCCAGCAGCCAAGACAGGGCTGGGGCCAACGTCCTGACTTTC,CASSQDRAGANVLTF,NA,TRBV3-1/TRBV3-2,TRBJ2-6,NA
TGTGCCATTACTAATCGACTAGCGGGAACCACAGATACGCAGTATTTT,CAITNRLAGTTDTQYF,NA,TRBV10-3,TRBJ2-3,TRBD2
TGTGCCAGCGATTACGCGGGAGGGTTAGAGACCCAGTACTTC,CASDYAGGLETQYF,once,TRBV3-1/TRBV3-2,TRBJ2-5,TRBD2
TGTGCCAGCACTCTACAGGGAAACTATGGCTACACCTTC,CASTLQGNYGYTF,NA,TRBV7-2,TRBJ1-2,NA
TGTGCCAGCTCACCCCTAGGACTAGCGGGAGAACCTGAAGATACGCAGTATTTT,CASSPLGLAGEPEDTQYF,NA,TRBV18,TRBJ2-3,TRBD2
TGTGCCAGTACCCCGGGGTCTGGACCCTCCTACGAGCAGTACTTC,CASTPGSGPSYEQYF,NA,TRBV19,TRBJ2-7,NA
TGTGCCAGCTCACCATCAGGGGAAATGAACACTGAAGCTTTCTTT,CASSPSGEMNTEAFF,NA,TRBV18,TRBJ1-1,NA
TGTGCCAGCACCGCCGCGGGGGAGCTGTTTTTT,CASTAAGELFF,NA,TRBV11-2,TRBJ2-2,NA
TGTGCCAGCAGCGGAGAGAGGGGGCTAAACACTGAAGCTTTCTTT,CASSGERGLNTEAFF,NA,TRBV9,TRBJ1-1,TRBD1
TGCAGCGTCTTCGATACAGGGAGCTCCTACGAGCAGTACTTC,CSVFDTGSSYEQYF,few,TRBV29-1,TRBJ2-7,NA
TGTGCCAGCAGTGACCTGGCAGGGTCGGGCTACAATGAGCAGTTCTTC,CASSDLAGSGYNEQFF,NA,TRBV6-4,TRBJ2-1,NA
TGTGCCAGCAGCCAGGATATTCCGGGACAGTATGACTATGGCTACACCTTC,CASSQDIPGQYDYGYTF,NA,TRBV14,TRBJ1-2,TRBD1
TGTGCCAGCACGGTTCGAGGGGGAATACGCGAGCAGTACTTC,CASTVRGGIREQYF,NA,TRBV6-5,TRBJ2-7,NA
TGTGCCAGCAGCCAAGAGGGACTAGTATGGTTCTTC,CASSQEGLVWFF,NA,TRBV3-1/TRBV3-2,TRBJ2-1,TRBD2
TGCGCCAGCAGCTTGGGCCAGTCCTACAATGAGCAGTTCTTC,CASSLGQSYNEQFF,NA,TRBV5-1,TRBJ2-1,NA
TGTGCCAGCAGTCCCATCGGGTCCTATAATTCACCCCTCCACTTT,CASSPIGSYNSPLHF,NA,TRBV27,TRBJ1-6,NA
TGCGCCAGCAGCTCCCCCGGGGACAGGGGATACGAGCAGTACTTC,CASSSPGDRGYEQYF,NA,TRBV5-1,TRBJ2-7,TRBD1
TGTGCCAGCAGCCAAGACCTGGCTTCAGAGACCCAGTACTTC,CASSQDLASETQYF,once,TRBV3-1/TRBV3-2,TRBJ2-5,NA
TGTGCCAGCAGCTTCACAGGCGGTCGGTTTGGCCACGAGCAGTACTTC,CASSFTGGRFGHEQYF,NA,TRBV7-2,TRBJ2-7,NA
TGCGCCAGCAGCCATTTGAATAGTATCAGGGCTGATTCACCCCTCCACTTT,CASSHLNSIRADSPLHF,NA,TRBV4-1,TRBJ1-6,NA